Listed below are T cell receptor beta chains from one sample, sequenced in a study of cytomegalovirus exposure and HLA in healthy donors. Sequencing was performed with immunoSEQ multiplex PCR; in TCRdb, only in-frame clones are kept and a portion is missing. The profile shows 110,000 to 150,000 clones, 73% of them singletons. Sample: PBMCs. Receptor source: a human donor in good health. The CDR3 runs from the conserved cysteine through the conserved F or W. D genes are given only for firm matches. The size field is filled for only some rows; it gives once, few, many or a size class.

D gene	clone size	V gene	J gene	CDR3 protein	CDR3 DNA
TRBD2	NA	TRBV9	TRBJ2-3	CASSLAGVIDTQYF	TGTGCCAGCAGCCTAGCGGGAGTAATAGATACGCAGTATTTT
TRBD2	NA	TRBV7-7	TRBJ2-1	CASSLRGGGNNEQFF	TGTGCTAGCAGCCTCCGCGGGGGGGGGAACAATGAGCAGTTCTTC
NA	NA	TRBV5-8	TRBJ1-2	CASSLVGTTNYGYTF	TGTGCCAGCAGCTTGGTCGGGACTACTAACTATGGCTACACCTTC
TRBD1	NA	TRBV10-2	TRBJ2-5	CASTPDLRQGERETQYF	TGCGCCAGCACGCCCGACCTGCGACAGGGAGAACGGGAGACCCAGTACTTC
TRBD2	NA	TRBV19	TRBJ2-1	CASSRIAGGSYNEQFF	TGTGCCAGTAGTCGAATAGCGGGAGGGTCCTACAATGAGCAGTTCTTC
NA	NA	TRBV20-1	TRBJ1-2	CSAPDRYGYTF	TGCAGTGCCCCGGACAGATATGGCTACACCTTC
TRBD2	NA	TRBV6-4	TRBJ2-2	CATDLTSGRNTGELFF	TGTGCCACCGACCTGACTAGCGGGAGGAACACCGGGGAGCTGTTTTTT
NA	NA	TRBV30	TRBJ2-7	CAWTGSGYEQYF	TGTGCCTGGACGGGTAGCGGTTACGAGCAGTACTTC
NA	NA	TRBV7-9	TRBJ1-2	CASSDVGGLRDGYTF	TGTGCCAGCAGTGATGTAGGTGGCTTGAGGGATGGCTACACCTTC
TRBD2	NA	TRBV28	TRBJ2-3	CASSLPAWGRTSGTTDTQYF	TGTGCCAGCAGTTTGCCCGCGTGGGGTCGGACTAGCGGGACCACAGATACGCAGTATTTT
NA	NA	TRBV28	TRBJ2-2	CASSLGGTGNTGELFF	TGTGCCAGCAGTTTGGGGGGGACAGGGAACACCGGGGAGCTGTTTTTT
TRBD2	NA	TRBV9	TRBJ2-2	CASGGAGTIDSGELFF	TGTGCCAGCGGCGGGGCGGGGACTATAGATTCCGGGGAGCTGTTTTTT
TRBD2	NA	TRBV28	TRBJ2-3	CASSSPGLGPDTQYF	TGTGCCAGCAGTTCTCCGGGACTAGGACCAGATACGCAGTATTTT
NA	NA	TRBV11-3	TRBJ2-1	CASSFFSAGYNEQFF	TGTGCCAGCAGCTTTTTTAGCGCGGGCTACAATGAGCAGTTCTTC
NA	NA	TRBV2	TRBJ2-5	CARDASEGMETQYF	TGTGCCAGGGATGCGTCGGAGGGGATGGAGACCCAGTACTTC
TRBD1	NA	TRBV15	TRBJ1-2	CATSRFSGQGGGYTF	TGTGCCACCAGCAGATTTTCGGGACAGGGAGGGGGCTACACCTTC
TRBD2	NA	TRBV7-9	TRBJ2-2	CAIPGGAENTGELFF	TGTGCCATCCCGGGGGGGGCAGAGAACACCGGGGAGCTGTTTTTT
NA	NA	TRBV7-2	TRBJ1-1	CASSPGGRGTEAFF	TGTGCCAGCAGCCCCGGGGGACGCGGAACTGAAGCTTTCTTT
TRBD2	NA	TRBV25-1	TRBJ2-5	CASSGIAGGPGETQYF	TGTGCCAGCAGTGGGATAGCGGGGGGGCCTGGGGAGACCCAGTACTTC
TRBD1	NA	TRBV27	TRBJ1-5	CASSLDRGNGQPQHF	TGTGCCAGCAGTTTAGACAGGGGTAATGGTCAGCCCCAGCATTTT
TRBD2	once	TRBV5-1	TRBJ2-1	CASSLAGGGAHNEQFF	TGCGCCAGCAGCTTGGCCGGCGGGGGGGCCCACAATGAGCAGTTCTTC
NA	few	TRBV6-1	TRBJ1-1	CASSERLAGRTEAFF	TGTGCCAGCAGTGAAAGGTTGGCAGGTAGGACTGAAGCTTTCTTT